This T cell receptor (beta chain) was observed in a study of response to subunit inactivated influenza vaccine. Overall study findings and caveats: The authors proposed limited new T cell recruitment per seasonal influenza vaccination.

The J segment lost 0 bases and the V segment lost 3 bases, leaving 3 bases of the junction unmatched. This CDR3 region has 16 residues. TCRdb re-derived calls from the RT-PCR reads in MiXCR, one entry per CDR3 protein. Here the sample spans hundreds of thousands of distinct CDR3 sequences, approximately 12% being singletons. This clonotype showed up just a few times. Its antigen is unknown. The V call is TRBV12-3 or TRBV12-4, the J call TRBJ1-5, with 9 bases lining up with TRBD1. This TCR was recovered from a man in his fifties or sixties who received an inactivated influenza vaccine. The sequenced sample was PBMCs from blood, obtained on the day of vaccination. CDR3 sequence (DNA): TGTGCCAGCAGTTTCGGGACAGGGTATAGCAATCAGCCCCAGCATTTT. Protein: CASSFGTGYSNQPQHF.